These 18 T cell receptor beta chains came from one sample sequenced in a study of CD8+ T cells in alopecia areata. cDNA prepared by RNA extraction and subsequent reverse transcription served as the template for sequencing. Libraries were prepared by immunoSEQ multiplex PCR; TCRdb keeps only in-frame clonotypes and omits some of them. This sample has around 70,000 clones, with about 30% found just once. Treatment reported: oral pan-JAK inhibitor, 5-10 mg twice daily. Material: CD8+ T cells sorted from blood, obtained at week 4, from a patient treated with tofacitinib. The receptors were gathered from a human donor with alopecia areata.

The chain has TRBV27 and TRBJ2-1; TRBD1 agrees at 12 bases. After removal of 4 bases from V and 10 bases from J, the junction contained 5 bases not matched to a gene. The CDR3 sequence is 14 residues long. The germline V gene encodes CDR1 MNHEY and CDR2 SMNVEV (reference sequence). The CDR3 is CASSSGTGGREQFF. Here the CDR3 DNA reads TGTGCCAGCAGTTCTGGGACAGGGGGCAGAGAGCAGTTCTTC.

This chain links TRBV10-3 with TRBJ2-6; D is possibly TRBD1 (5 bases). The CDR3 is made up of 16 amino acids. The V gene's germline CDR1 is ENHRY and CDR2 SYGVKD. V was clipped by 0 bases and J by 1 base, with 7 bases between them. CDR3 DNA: TGTGCCATCAGTGAGTCAGGGGAATCTGGGGCCAACGTCCTGACTTTC. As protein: CAISESGESGANVLTF.

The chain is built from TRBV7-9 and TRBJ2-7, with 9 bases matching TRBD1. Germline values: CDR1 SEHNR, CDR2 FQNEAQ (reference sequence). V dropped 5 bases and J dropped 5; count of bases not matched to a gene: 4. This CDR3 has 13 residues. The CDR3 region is CASSLGQGNEQYF. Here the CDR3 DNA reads TGTGCCAGCAGCCTGGGACAGGGCAACGAGCAGTACTTC.

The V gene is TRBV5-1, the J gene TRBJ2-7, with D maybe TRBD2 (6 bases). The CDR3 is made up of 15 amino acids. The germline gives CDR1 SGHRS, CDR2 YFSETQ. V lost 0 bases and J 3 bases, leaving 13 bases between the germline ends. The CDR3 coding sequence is TGCGCCAGCAGCTTGGGTAGTAGCGGAATCTACGAGCAGTACTTC. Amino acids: CASSLGSSGIYEQYF.

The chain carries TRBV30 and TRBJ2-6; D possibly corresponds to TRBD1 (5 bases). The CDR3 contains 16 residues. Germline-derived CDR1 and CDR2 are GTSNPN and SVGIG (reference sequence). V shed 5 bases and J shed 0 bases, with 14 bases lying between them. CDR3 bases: TGTGCCTGGTCCAGGGTCCCTAGCTCTGGGGCCAACGTCCTGACTTTC. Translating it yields CAWSRVPSSGANVLTF.

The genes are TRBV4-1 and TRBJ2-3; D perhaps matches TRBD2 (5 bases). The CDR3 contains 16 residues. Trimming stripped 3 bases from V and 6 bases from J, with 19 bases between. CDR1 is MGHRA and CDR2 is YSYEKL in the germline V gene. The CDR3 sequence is CASSHLGRGLGDTQYF. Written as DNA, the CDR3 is TGCGCCAGCAGCCATCTTGGACGGGGTTTGGGGGATACGCAGTATTTT.

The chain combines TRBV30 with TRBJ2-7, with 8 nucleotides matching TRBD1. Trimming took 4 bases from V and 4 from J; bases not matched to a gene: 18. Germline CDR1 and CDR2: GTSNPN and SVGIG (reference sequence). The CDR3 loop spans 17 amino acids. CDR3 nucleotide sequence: TGTGCCTGGAAGGGGCCTGAATCAGGGACAGGAGGATACGAGCAGTACTTC. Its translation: CAWKGPESGTGGYEQYF. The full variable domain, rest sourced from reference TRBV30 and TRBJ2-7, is SQTIHQWPATLVQPVGSPLSLECTVEGTSNPNLYWYRQAAGRGLQLLFYSVGIGQISSEVPQNLSASRPQDRQFILSSKKLLLSDSGFYLCAWKGPESGTGGYEQYFGPGTRLTVT.

This chain's CDR3 is CSVEASGNTIYF. The CDR3 DNA is TGCAGCGTTGAAGCGTCTGGAAACACCATATATTTT. This chain joins TRBV29-1 and TRBJ1-3; the D is unclear. This CDR3 region has 12 residues. Germline V CDR1 and CDR2: SQVTM, ANQGSEA. V was trimmed by 1 base and J by 1 base, leaving 2 bases between them.

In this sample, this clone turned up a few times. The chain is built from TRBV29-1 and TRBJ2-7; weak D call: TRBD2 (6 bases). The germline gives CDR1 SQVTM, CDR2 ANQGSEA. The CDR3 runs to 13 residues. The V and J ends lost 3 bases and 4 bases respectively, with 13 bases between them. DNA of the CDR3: TGCAGCGTTGAGGCGGGACCGAGTTACGAGCAGTACTTC. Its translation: CSVEAGPSYEQYF.

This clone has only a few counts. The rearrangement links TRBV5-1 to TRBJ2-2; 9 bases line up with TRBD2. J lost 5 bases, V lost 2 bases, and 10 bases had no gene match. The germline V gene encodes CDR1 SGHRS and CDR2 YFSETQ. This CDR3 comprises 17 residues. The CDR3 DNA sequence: TGCGCCAGCAGCTTCGAGACTAGCGGTCCGGGGACCGGGGAGCTGTTTTTT. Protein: CASSFETSGPGTGELFF.

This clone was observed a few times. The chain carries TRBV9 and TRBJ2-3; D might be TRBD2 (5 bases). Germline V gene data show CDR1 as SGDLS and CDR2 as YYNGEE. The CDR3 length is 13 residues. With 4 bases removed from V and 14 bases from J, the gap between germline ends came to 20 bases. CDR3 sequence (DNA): TGTGCCAGCAGCCAAAGCGGAGCCTCCCCTCCGTATTTT. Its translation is CASSQSGASPPYF.

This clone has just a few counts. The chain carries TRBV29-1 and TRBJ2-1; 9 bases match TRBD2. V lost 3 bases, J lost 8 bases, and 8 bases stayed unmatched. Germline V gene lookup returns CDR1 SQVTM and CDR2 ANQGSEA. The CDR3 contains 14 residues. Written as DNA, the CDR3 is TGCAGCGTTGATGGGCGGGAGGGCCGAGATGAGCAGTTCTTC. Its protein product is CSVDGREGRDEQFF.

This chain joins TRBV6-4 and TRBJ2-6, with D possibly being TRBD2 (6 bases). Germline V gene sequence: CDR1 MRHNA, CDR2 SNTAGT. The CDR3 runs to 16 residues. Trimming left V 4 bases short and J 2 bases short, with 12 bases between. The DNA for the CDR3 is TGTGCCAGCAGTGCCGGAGGGGAAACTGGGGCCAACGTCCTGACTTTC. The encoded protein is CASSAGGETGANVLTF.

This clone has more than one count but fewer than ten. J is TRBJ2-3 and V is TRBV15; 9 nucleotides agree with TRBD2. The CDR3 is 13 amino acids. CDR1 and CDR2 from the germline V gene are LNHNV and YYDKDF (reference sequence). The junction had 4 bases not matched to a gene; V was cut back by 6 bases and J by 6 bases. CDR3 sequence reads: CATSGGRVDTQYF. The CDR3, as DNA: TGTGCCACCAGTGGCGGGAGGGTGGATACGCAGTATTTT. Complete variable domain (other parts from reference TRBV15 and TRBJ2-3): DAMVIQNPRYQVTQFGKPVTLSCSQTLNHNVMYWYQQKSSQAPKLLFHYYDKDFNNEADTPDNFQSRRPNTSFCFLDIRSPGLGDTAMYLCATSGGRVDTQYFGPGTRLTVL.

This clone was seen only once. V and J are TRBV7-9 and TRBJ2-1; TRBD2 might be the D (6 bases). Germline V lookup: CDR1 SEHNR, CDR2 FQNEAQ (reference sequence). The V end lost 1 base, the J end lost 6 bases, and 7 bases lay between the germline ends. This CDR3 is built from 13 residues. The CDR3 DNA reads TGTGCCAGCAGCTTAGTGGGGGGCAATGAGCAGTTCTTC. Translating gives CASSLVGGNEQFF.

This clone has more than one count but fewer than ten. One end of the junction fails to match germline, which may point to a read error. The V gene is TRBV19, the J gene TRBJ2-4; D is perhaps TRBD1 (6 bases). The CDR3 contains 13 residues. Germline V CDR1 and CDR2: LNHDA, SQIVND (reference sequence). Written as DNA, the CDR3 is TGTGCCAGTAGTATCACGGGCAGGGGCCTACCGGACTTC. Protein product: CASSITGRGLPDF.

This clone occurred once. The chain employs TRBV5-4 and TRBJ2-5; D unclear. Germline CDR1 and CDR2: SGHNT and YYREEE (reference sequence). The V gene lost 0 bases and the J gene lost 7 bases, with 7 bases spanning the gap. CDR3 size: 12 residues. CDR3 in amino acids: CASSLEGRTQYF. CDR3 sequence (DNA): TGTGCCAGCAGCTTGGAGGGCCGGACCCAGTACTTC.

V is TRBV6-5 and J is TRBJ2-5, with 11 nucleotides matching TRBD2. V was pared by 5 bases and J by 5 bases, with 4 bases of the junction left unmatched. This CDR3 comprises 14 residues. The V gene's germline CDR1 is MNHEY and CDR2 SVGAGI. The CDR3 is CASSVSGRGETQYF. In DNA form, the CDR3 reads TGTGCCAGCAGTGTTAGCGGGAGGGGGGAGACCCAGTACTTC.